These 32 T cell receptor beta chains were sequenced from one sample in a study of PD-1 blockade in classical Hodgkin lymphoma. Time point meaning: newly diagnosed, previously untreated cHL patient sample. PBMCs were thawed, and CD8+ T cells were then isolated from them by magnetic negative selection. The assay was immunoSEQ multiplex PCR, and TCRdb's table has in-frame clones only and misses some. The sample contains around 23,000 clones, around nine tenths of which appear only once. Input material: CD8+ T cells from blood. These TCRs come from a human donor with classical Hodgkin lymphoma.

Here the CDR3 DNA reads TGCGCCAGCAGCTTGGTGATGGGAGGCTCCTACGAGCAGTACTTC. Protein: CASSLVMGGSYEQYF. The V gene is TRBV5-1, the J gene TRBJ2-5; D is possibly TRBD2 (6 bases). Gene TRBJ2-7 matches the end of the DNA better, so the J call may be wrong. Germline V gene sequence: CDR1 SGHRS, CDR2 YFSETQ. CDR3 size: 15 residues.

The chain uses TRBV2 and TRBJ1-1; no definite D call. CDR1 SNHLY and CDR2 FYNNEI come from the germline V gene. Trimming shortened V by 2 bases and J by 1 base, and 11 bases separated the two germline ends. The length of the CDR3 is 15 residues. The CDR3 nucleotides are TGTGCCAGCAGTGAAAACGGATCCGAGAACACTGAAGCTTTCTTT. Its protein is CASSENGSENTEAFF.

The chain employs TRBV11-2 and TRBJ1-4; D is unresolved. The V end lost 4 bases, the J end lost 6 bases, and 18 bases lay between the germline ends. CDR3 length equals 16 residues. Germline CDR1 and CDR2: SGHAT and FQNNGV. The CDR3 region is CASSSQNAGGDEKLFF. CDR3 in DNA: TGTGCCAGCAGCTCCCAAAATGCGGGCGGGGATGAAAAACTGTTTTTT.

The genes are TRBV9 and TRBJ2-3, with TRBD2 matching 9 bases. V shed 4 bases and J 2 bases; nucleotides not matched to a gene: 5. The CDR3 is made up of 15 amino acids. Germline CDR1 and CDR2: SGDLS and YYNGEE. The CDR3 nucleotides read TGTGCCAGCAGCACCCTAGCGGGGTACACAGATACGCAGTATTTT. It translates to CASSTLAGYTDTQYF.

This chain joins TRBV19 and TRBJ1-5; TRBD1 might be the D (5 bases). The germline V gene encodes CDR1 LNHDA and CDR2 SQIVND (reference sequence). The CDR3 is made up of 14 amino acids. The ends were cut back, 5 bases at V and 9 bases at J, with 17 bases in the middle. CDR3 loop: CASSPGPGISPQHF. In DNA, the CDR3 is TGTGCCAGTAGTCCGGGACCGGGGATATCGCCCCAGCATTTT.

The chain employs TRBV2 and TRBJ2-1; 9 positions agree with TRBD2. The CDR3 consists of 17 residues. Per the germline V gene, CDR1 is SNHLY and CDR2 is FYNNEI. V lost 3 bases and J lost 5; bases outside the gene matches: 11. In DNA form, the CDR3 reads TGTGCCAGCAGTGACAGGCGCAAGCGGGGGGTTAACAATGAGCAGTTCTTC. Amino acids: CASSDRRKRGVNNEQFF.

V is TRBV28 and J is TRBJ1-2; D ambiguous. The CDR3 is made up of 13 amino acids. The germline V gene encodes CDR1 MDHEN and CDR2 SYDVKM. Trimming removed 3 bases from V and 4 bases from J, with 9 bases in between. CDR3 protein: CASSLARVYGYTF. Here the CDR3 DNA reads TGTGCCAGCAGTTTGGCTCGGGTCTATGGCTACACCTTC.

The chain is built from TRBV2 and TRBJ2-2; no clear D gene. CDR1 and CDR2 (germline): SNHLY, FYNNEI. Trimming removed 6 bases at V and 6 bases at J, with 11 bases between. The length of the CDR3 is 13 residues. The CDR3 sequence: CASRDWAAGELFF. For the CDR3, the DNA is TGTGCCAGCAGAGACTGGGCCGCCGGGGAGCTGTTTTTT.

The J gene is TRBJ2-3, the V gene TRBV7-2, with D hard to call. Germline CDR1 is SGHTA and CDR2 is FQGNSA. This CDR3 contains 16 residues. V lost 5 bases and J lost 0, with 15 bases in between. DNA of the CDR3: TGTGCCAGCAGCGAGAAAGGATACTCTAGCACAGATACGCAGTATTTT. It encodes CASSEKGYSSTDTQYF.

This chain uses TRBV5-6 with TRBJ1-5, with D tentatively TRBD1 (5 bases). Germline V gene lookup returns CDR1 SGHDT and CDR2 YYEEEE. The CDR3 is made up of 14 amino acids. The V end lost 1 base, the J end lost 5 bases, and 10 bases lay between the germline ends. The CDR3 here is CASSLRGPDQPQHF. CDR3 sequence (DNA): TGTGCCAGCAGCTTGAGGGGACCTGATCAGCCCCAGCATTTT.

This chain joins TRBV10-1 and TRBJ2-1, with D perhaps being TRBD1 or TRBD2 (6 bases each). V lost 2 bases to trimming and J lost 8 bases, with 10 bases between them. This CDR3 spans 13 amino acids. The germline gives CDR1 WNHNN, CDR2 SYGVQD (reference sequence). The CDR3 loop reads CASSELGGHEQFF. The CDR3 DNA is TGCGCCAGCAGTGAGCTTGGGGGGCATGAGCAGTTCTTC.

The chain joins TRBV27 to TRBJ2-2; D gene uncertain. Deletions cut 2 bases from V and 3 bases from J, with 4 bases between. Germline loops: CDR1 MNHEY, CDR2 SMNVEV (reference sequence). CDR3 size: 13 residues. CDR3 sequence: CASSLTYTGELFF. The CDR3 nucleotides are TGTGCCAGCAGTTTAACGTACACCGGGGAGCTGTTTTTT.

The rearrangement joins TRBV4-3 to TRBJ2-7; TRBD1 matches 8 bases. Germline lookup yields CDR1 LGHNA and CDR2 YSLEER. After removal of 0 bases from V and 3 bases from J, the junction contained 4 bases not matched to a gene. The CDR3 consists of 15 residues. The CDR3 loop is CASSQDRGPGYEQYF. CDR3 bases: TGCGCCAGCAGCCAAGACAGGGGGCCCGGCTACGAGCAGTACTTC.

The chain links TRBV7-9 to TRBJ1-4; D not resolved. The CDR3 length is 13 residues. From germline, CDR1 is SEHNR and CDR2 FQNEAQ (reference sequence). V dropped 5 bases and J dropped 14 bases, with 18 bases sitting between them. CDR3 DNA sequence: TGTGCCAGCAGCCCTCCCCTGGACCGGCGGCTGTTTTTT. It encodes CASSPPLDRRLFF.

This chain connects TRBV6-5 to TRBJ1-6, with TRBD1 as a possible D gene (5 bases). The CDR3 runs 15 residues. The ends were cut back, 3 bases at V and 4 bases at J, with 10 bases in the middle. Germline V CDR1 and CDR2: MNHEY, SVGAGI. The CDR3: CASSYSGGYNSPLHF. CDR3 coding DNA: TGTGCCAGCAGTTATTCGGGGGGTTATAATTCACCCCTCCACTTT.

This chain links TRBV9 with TRBJ2-1; 15 bases are shared with TRBD2. The CDR3 extends over 16 amino acids. V trimming: 0 bases; J trimming: 6 bases; junction bases outside the gene matches: 1. Germline values: CDR1 SGDLS, CDR2 YYNGEE. CDR3 region: CASSVGTSGRGNEQFF. CDR3 bases: TGTGCCAGCAGCGTAGGGACTAGCGGGAGGGGCAATGAGCAGTTCTTC.

The CDR3 sequence: CASSLGGLREKLFF. CDR3 coding DNA: TGTGCCAGCAGCTTAGGAGGGCTTCGGGAAAAACTGTTTTTT. This chain joins TRBV7-9 and TRBJ1-4; unclear D gene. This CDR3 region has 14 residues. V was trimmed by 1 base and J by 8 bases, leaving 11 bases between them. From germline, CDR1 is SEHNR and CDR2 FQNEAQ (reference sequence). Full variable domain (missing parts from reference TRBV7-9 and TRBJ1-4): DTGVSQNPRHKITKRGQNVTFRCDPISEHNRLYWYRQTLGQGPEFLTYFQNEAQLEKSRLLSDRFSAERPKGSFSTLEIQRTEQGDSAMYLCASSLGGLREKLFFGSGTQLSVL.

The chain is built from TRBV29-1 and TRBJ2-1; D remains ambiguous. The CDR3 loop spans 11 amino acids. Germline CDR1 SQVTM, CDR2 ANQGSEA. Trimming cost V 7 bases and J 6 bases, with 10 bases left between them. The CDR3 reads CSAGSTNEQFF. In nucleotides, the CDR3 is TGCAGCGCTGGTTCTACCAATGAGCAGTTCTTC.

The V gene is TRBV19, the J gene TRBJ2-2; 15 bases fit TRBD2. The CDR3 has 18 residues. The germline CDR1 and CDR2 sequences are LNHDA and SQIVND (reference sequence). V was pared by 4 bases and J by 5 bases, with 8 bases of the junction left unmatched. This CDR3 reads CASSTTWTSGRGTGELFF. The CDR3 nucleotides are TGTGCCAGTAGTACGACTTGGACTAGCGGGAGGGGAACCGGGGAGCTGTTTTTT.

This clone was picked up one time. This chain connects TRBV27 to TRBJ2-4; D is undetermined. The ends were cut back, 5 bases at V and 0 bases at J, with 8 bases in the middle. Germline CDR1 and CDR2: MNHEY and SMNVEV (reference sequence). CDR3 length: 14 amino acids. This chain's CDR3 is CASSRVEAKNIQYF. CDR3 DNA sequence: TGTGCCAGCAGTCGAGTTGAAGCCAAAAACATTCAGTACTTC.

The rearrangement links TRBV11-2 to TRBJ2-2; TRBD2 might be the D (7 bases). Per the germline V gene, CDR1 is SGHAT and CDR2 is FQNNGV. V gave up 6 bases and J gave up 7 bases, with 15 bases separating them. The CDR3 covers 14 residues. The CDR3 DNA is TGTGCCAGCAGTCGGGGAGGGGGGAGCGGGGAGCTGTTTTTT. It encodes CASSRGGGSGELFF.

The rearrangement joins TRBV5-1 to TRBJ2-6, with 11 bases aligning to TRBD1. With 4 bases clipped from V and 1 base from J, the junction kept 10 bases outside the gene matches. The germline V gene encodes CDR1 SGHRS and CDR2 YFSETQ. CDR3 size: 19 residues. The CDR3 region is CASSPRDRGSRSGANVLTF. The CDR3 nucleotides read TGCGCCAGCAGCCCACGGGACAGGGGGTCACGTTCTGGGGCCAACGTCCTGACTTTC.

The sample holds a few counts of this clone. The chain recombines TRBV7-9 with TRBJ1-2, with D possibly matching TRBD1 (6 bases). Germline V lookup: CDR1 SEHNR, CDR2 FQNEAQ (reference sequence). This CDR3 region has 15 residues. Trimming stripped 7 bases from V and 4 bases from J, with 19 bases between. The CDR3 DNA reads TGTGCCAGCACCGACCTGAGCCCAGGGGCCTATGGCTACACCTTC. As protein: CASTDLSPGAYGYTF.

The V gene is TRBV7-6, the J gene TRBJ2-2; D unclear. Per germline, CDR1 SGHVS and CDR2 FNYEAQ. The V gene lost 4 bases and the J gene lost 6 bases, with 9 bases spanning the gap. This CDR3 has 13 amino acids. The CDR3 here is CASSSGWAGELFF. CDR3 in DNA: TGTGCCAGCAGCTCCGGTTGGGCCGGGGAGCTGTTTTTT.

The V call is TRBV28, the J call TRBJ1-1; D remains ambiguous. Trimming took off 5 bases at V and 0 bases at J, with 10 bases between the two ends. CDR1 and CDR2 from the germline V gene are MDHEN and SYDVKM. The CDR3 is 14 residues long. CDR3: CASSRENMNTEAFF. DNA for the CDR3: TGTGCCAGCAGTCGAGAAAACATGAACACTGAAGCTTTCTTT. Variable domain in full (rest from reference TRBV28 and TRBJ1-1): DVKVTQSSRYLVKRTGEKVFLECVQDMDHENMFWYRQDPGLGLRLIYFSYDVKMKEKGDIPEGYSVSREKKERFSLILESASTNQTSMYLCASSRENMNTEAFFGQGTRLTVV.

The chain employs TRBV7-2 and TRBJ2-7; D assignment may be TRBD1 or TRBD2 (6 bases each). The V gene lost 3 bases and the J gene lost 3 bases, with 18 bases spanning the gap. The CDR3 contains 16 residues. In germline, CDR1 is SGHTA, CDR2 FQGNSA. CDR3 loop: CASSFPSGGNNYEQYF. CDR3 nucleotides: TGTGCCAGCAGCTTCCCGTCCGGGGGCAATAACTACGAGCAGTACTTC. Supplemented by reference TRBV7-2 and TRBJ2-7, the full variable domain reads GAGVSQSPSNKVTEKGKDVELRCDPISGHTALYWYRQSLGQGLEFLIYFQGNSAPDKSGLPSDRFSAERTGGSVSTLTIQRTQQEDSAVYLCASSFPSGGNNYEQYFGPGTRLTVT.

The chain combines TRBV2 with TRBJ1-1; 8 positions match TRBD1. The CDR3 totals 13 residues. V was clipped by 6 bases and J by 1 base; unmatched bases: 1. Germline CDR1 is SNHLY and CDR2 is FYNNEI. The CDR3 loop is CASRGTGNTEAFF. CDR3 in DNA: TGTGCCAGCAGGGGGACAGGGAACACTGAAGCTTTCTTT.

J is TRBJ2-7 and V is TRBV4-3; 7 bases align to TRBD1. The CDR3 is made up of 16 amino acids. Germline trimming cut 1 base from V and 7 bases from J; bases unmatched to any gene: 13. Germline CDR1 LGHNA, CDR2 YSLEER. The CDR3 loop reads CASSQVGGSPREEQYF. CDR3 bases: TGCGCCAGCAGCCAAGTAGGGGGCAGCCCGAGGGAGGAGCAGTACTTC.

This chain uses TRBV10-2 with TRBJ2-2; tentative D call: TRBD1 (5 bases). V shed 6 bases and J shed 0 bases, with 11 bases lying between them. The germline V gene has CDR1 WSHSY and CDR2 SAAADI. The CDR3 runs to 15 residues. As DNA, the CDR3 is TGCGCCAGCAGAGGAAGGGGCGCGAACACCGGGGAGCTGTTTTTT. Its translation: CASRGRGANTGELFF.

The J gene is TRBJ1-3, the V gene TRBV30; D not certain. Germline V gene data show CDR1 as GTSNPN and CDR2 as SVGIG (reference sequence). V was clipped by 4 bases and J by 0 bases, with 10 bases between them. The CDR3 has 14 amino acids. CDR3: CAWTGLTSGNTIYF. The CDR3 DNA is TGTGCCTGGACCGGCTTAACCTCTGGAAACACCATATATTTT.

The rearrangement uses TRBV4-3 and TRBJ2-1, with D uncertain. The CDR3 covers 15 residues. V lost 0 bases and J lost 2, with 8 bases in between. Germline CDR1 and CDR2: LGHNA and YSLEER. CDR3 sequence reads: CASSQDYSPYNEQFF. The CDR3 DNA sequence: TGCGCCAGCAGCCAAGATTATTCACCCTACAATGAGCAGTTCTTC.

The chain employs TRBV4-1 and TRBJ2-7; D is unresolved. Germline assignment: CDR1 MGHRA and CDR2 YSYEKL. CDR3 length equals 14 residues. Trimming took 0 bases from V and 9 from J, leaving 15 bases between them. CDR3 residues: CASSQETSGSRQYF. The CDR3 coding sequence is TGCGCCAGCAGCCAAGAAACCTCGGGCTCGAGGCAGTACTTC.